This T cell receptor beta chain was obtained from a study of blood T cell repertoires in COVID-19. Looking at the study overall: T cells, B-cell-depleted T cells, or PBMCs supplied cDNA or gDNA.

In the original workflow: Researchers report that nucleated cell counts were estimated from reference gene primer amplification. TCRdb keeps only in-frame clones here, not all; method: immunoSEQ multiplex PCR. The D gene and trimming were derived from the DNA, and the V and J assignments and clone size from that table. The table shows about 140,000 clones, with about 80% occurring only once. Residents of about two dozen US areas, aged about 18 to 89 years, made up the participants. Trimming took 4 bases from V and 0 from J; bases not matched to a gene: 8. Germline V gene sequence: CDR1 SGHAT, CDR2 FQNNGV. The CDR3 has 19 residues.

The TCR sequence derives from a woman aged 18 to 35 who had been exposed to COVID-19. V is TRBV11-2 and J is TRBJ2-1, with TRBD2 matching over 14 bases. The sample consisted of PBMCs or T cells enriched from blood (not recorded which). In nucleotides, the CDR3 is TGTGCCAGCAGCTCTGTTCCAGGACTAGCGGGAGGCTCCTACAATGAGCAGTTCTTC. Protein sequence: CASSSVPGLAGGSYNEQFF.